Listed here are 20 T cell receptor beta chains from one sample, sequenced in a study of a mutant IDH1 vaccine in newly diagnosed glioma (TCRdb year 2021). The sample's time point label is to be understood as: week 35, safety follow-up. Every vaccine dose consisted of 300 ug of a 20-mer mutant IDH1 peptide in Montanide, administered subcutaneously together with topical imiquimod. Receptor libraries were prepared by the immunoSEQ multiplex PCR assay. This is the immuneACCESS table as TCRdb keeps it, with only in-frame sequences that have V and J called. A part of the clones is gone; compared with another copy, unresolved V genes explain less than half, and the rest is unexplained. The sample contains 40,000 to 50,000 clones, 80% to 90% of them found a single time. The ten top clones hold roughly 1.5% of the sample. These receptors have no known antigen. The source material was PBMCs, sampled from a glioma patient whose treatment included an IDH1 peptide vaccine. The receptors come from a man in his forties with glioma.

The V and J genes are TRBV5-1 and TRBJ2-3; no reliable D call. CDR3 length: 12 amino acids. Germline V lookup: CDR1 SGHRS, CDR2 YFSETQ. Trimming left V 1 base short and J 6 bases short, with 6 bases between. The CDR3 region has the DNA TGCGCCAGCAGCTTGCGTCCGGATACGCAGTATTTT. This encodes CASSLRPDTQYF.

The J gene is TRBJ1-5, the V gene TRBV27, with D possibly matching TRBD1 (6 bases). Germline V gene sequence: CDR1 MNHEY, CDR2 SMNVEV (reference sequence). The CDR3 has 14 amino acids. V was trimmed by 6 bases and J by 7 bases, leaving 16 bases between them. The CDR3 loop is CASRLGARGQPQHF. CDR3 coding DNA: TGTGCCAGCAGACTGGGGGCGCGAGGACAGCCCCAGCATTTT.

This clone is judged medium-sized (0.01 to 0.1%). This chain uses TRBV4-3 with TRBJ2-6, with 8 bases that match TRBD2. V lost 1 base to trimming and J lost 0 bases; unmatched junction nucleotides: 2. This CDR3 is built from 17 residues. CDR1 is LGHNA, CDR2 YSLEER, per germline. This chain's CDR3 is CASSQGTSSSGANVLTF. The DNA of the CDR3 is TGCGCCAGCAGCCAAGGGACTAGCAGCTCTGGGGCCAACGTCCTGACTTTC.

To note about this clone: It is unclear where the CDR3 begins or ends on the DNA, so no DNA is shown, and the CDR3 is as TCRdb lists it. This sequence joins TRBV5-1 and TRBJ2-3. Germline V gene lookup returns CDR1 SGHRS and CDR2 YFSETQ. Inclusive of both ends, the CDR3 amounts to 21 amino acids. CDR3: CASSFGPGSTHQGGHTDTQYF.

The V and J genes are TRBV2 and TRBJ2-2; D unresolved. Trimming took off 8 bases at V and 0 bases at J, with 4 bases between the two ends. CDR3 length: 12 residues. Germline CDR1 is SNHLY and CDR2 is FYNNEI. The CDR3 region is CASEANTGELFF. The CDR3 nucleotides are TGTGCCAGCGAAGCGAACACCGGGGAGCTGTTTTTT.

V usage is TRBV7-3 and J usage is TRBJ1-1; D might be TRBD1 (5 bases). V was trimmed by 5 bases and J by 1 base, leaving 14 bases between them. The CDR3 runs 15 residues. Germline CDR1 reads SGHTA; CDR2 reads FQGTGA. DNA of the CDR3: TGTGCCAGCAGCATACATGGGGGATCGAACACTGAAGCTTTCTTT. Protein: CASSIHGGSNTEAFF.

This clone appeared a single time. J is TRBJ1-3 and V is TRBV6-6; a possible D gene is TRBD1 (5 bases). Germline CDR1 MNHNY, CDR2 SVGAGI (reference sequence). This CDR3 is 16 amino acids long. With 5 bases removed from V and 0 bases from J, the gap between germline ends came to 14 bases. The CDR3 bases are TGTGCCAGCAGTCCGGGACCGCAGAGCTCTGGAAACACCATATATTTT. Amino acid sequence: CASSPGPQSSGNTIYF.

This chain uses TRBV4-1 with TRBJ1-1; a weak D match, TRBD1 (6 bases). In germline, CDR1 is MGHRA, CDR2 YSYEKL. Trimming pared 4 bases from V and 6 bases from J, leaving 12 bases between. CDR3 size: 13 residues. Written as DNA, the CDR3 is TGCGCCAGCAGCCTCGGACAGAATCCTGAAGCTTTCTTT. Translated: CASSLGQNPEAFF.

The chain has TRBV5-1 and TRBJ1-1; weak D call: TRBD1 (6 bases). V shed 4 bases and J shed 4 bases, with 11 bases lying between them. The CDR3 totals 13 residues. The germline CDR1 and CDR2 sequences are SGHRS and YFSETQ. Here the CDR3 DNA reads TGCGCCAGCAGCGTACAGGGAGGCACTGAAGCTTTCTTT. Amino acid sequence: CASSVQGGTEAFF. The full variable domain, with the rest looked up from reference TRBV5-1 and TRBJ1-1, is KAGVTQTPRYLIKTRGQQVTLSCSPISGHRSVSWYQQTPGQGLQFLFEYFSETQRNKGNFPGRFSGRQFSNSRSEMNVSTLELGDSALYLCASSVQGGTEAFFGQGTRLTVV.

The chain recombines TRBV10-3 with TRBJ2-7, with 8 nucleotides matching TRBD1. CDR1 is ENHRY, CDR2 SYGVKD, per germline. Trimming cost V 0 bases and J 2 bases; bases outside gene matches: 6. The CDR3 spans 16 residues. CDR3 coding DNA: TGTGCCATCAGTGAGTCCCCGGGACAGGCAACCTACGAGCAGTACTTC. Its protein product is CAISESPGQATYEQYF.

This rearrangement joins TRBV9 to TRBJ1-3; TRBD1 matches at 9 bases. The germline V gene has CDR1 SGDLS and CDR2 YYNGEE. With V trimmed by 3 bases and J by 4 bases, 5 bases remained unmatched. This CDR3 spans 15 amino acids. The CDR3: CASSEGTGPGNTIYF. CDR3 coding DNA: TGTGCCAGCAGCGAGGGGACAGGGCCGGGAAACACCATATATTTT. The variable domain in full, completed from reference TRBV9 and TRBJ1-3, reads DSGVTQTPKHLITATGQRVTLRCSPRSGDLSVYWYQQSLDQGLQFLIQYYNGEERAKGNILERFSAQQFPDLHSELNLSSLELGDSALYFCASSEGTGPGNTIYFGEGSWLTVV.

The CDR3 reads CASSFPRGATNYGYTF. The CDR3 nucleotides read TGTGCCAGCAGCTTTCCTCGGGGAGCTACTAACTATGGCTACACCTTC. The chain links TRBV7-9 to TRBJ1-2, with D uncertain. Trimming pared 3 bases from V and 0 bases from J, leaving 14 bases between. The CDR3 is made up of 16 amino acids. CDR1 SEHNR and CDR2 FQNEAQ come from the germline V gene (reference sequence).

CDR3 residues: CASSFSREVDTQYF. CDR3 nucleotide sequence: TGTGCCAGCAGCTTCTCCAGGGAGGTTGATACGCAGTATTTT. J is TRBJ2-3 and V is TRBV5-6; tentative D call: TRBD2 (6 bases). The CDR3 contains 14 residues. The V gene lost 2 bases and the J gene lost 6 bases, with 13 bases spanning the gap. The germline V gene encodes CDR1 SGHDT and CDR2 YYEEEE.

This sequence joins TRBV28 and TRBJ1-3; D is ambiguous. This CDR3 is built from 16 residues. Germline loops: CDR1 MDHEN, CDR2 SYDVKM. Trimming left V 2 bases short and J 2 bases short, with 13 bases between. CDR3 sequence (DNA): TGTGCCAGCAGTTTAATTGAGGGTAGGACTGGAAACACCATATATTTT. It codes for CASSLIEGRTGNTIYF.

This chain joins TRBV11-2 and TRBJ2-5; D assignment may be TRBD1 or TRBD2 (6 bases each). This CDR3 has 15 residues. V was clipped by 0 bases and J by 5 bases, with 13 bases between them. Per germline, CDR1 SGHAT and CDR2 FQNNGV. The CDR3 spells CASSLDRGGFETQYF. Written as DNA, the CDR3 is TGTGCCAGCAGCTTAGACAGGGGAGGTTTTGAGACCCAGTACTTC. Filled out from reference TRBV11-2 and TRBJ2-5, the complete variable domain reads EAGVAQSPRYKIIEKRQSVAFWCNPISGHATLYWYQQILGQGPKLLIQFQNNGVVDDSQLPKDRFSAERLKGVDSTLKIQPAKLEDSAVYLCASSLDRGGFETQYFGPGTRLLVL.

The rearrangement uses TRBV2 and TRBJ2-1, with D perhaps matching TRBD1 (7 bases). From germline, CDR1 is SNHLY and CDR2 FYNNEI. CDR3 length equals 13 residues. V lost 6 bases and J lost 8, with 14 bases in between. CDR3 DNA sequence: TGTGCCAGCAGCAGGGGGGAATGGGATGAGCAGTTCTTC. As protein: CASSRGEWDEQFF.

The V call is TRBV19, the J call TRBJ2-7; perhaps TRBD2 as D (5 bases). The germline gives CDR1 LNHDA, CDR2 SQIVND (reference sequence). This CDR3 comprises 20 residues. Trimming took 2 bases from V and 3 from J, leaving 29 bases between them. As DNA, the CDR3 is TGTGCCAGTAGTATAATCCCCACAGCTCCGACTAAAGCATCAGGCTACGAGCAGTACTTC. Translated, it gives CASSIIPTAPTKASGYEQYF.

The chain links TRBV2 to TRBJ1-4; the match to TRBD1 covers 9 bases. The CDR3 has 16 amino acids. The V and J ends lost 6 bases and 0 bases, in that order; junction bases with no gene match: 5. Germline values: CDR1 SNHLY, CDR2 FYNNEI. Here the CDR3 reads CASRGDRAATNEKLFF. The CDR3 DNA is TGTGCCAGCAGAGGGGACAGGGCTGCAACTAATGAAAAACTGTTTTTT.

The rearrangement joins TRBV9 to TRBJ2-1, with 11 positions matching TRBD2. J was trimmed by 9 bases and V by 3 bases; bases with no gene match: 8. The CDR3 totals 15 residues. Germline values: CDR1 SGDLS, CDR2 YYNGEE. The CDR3 region has the DNA TGTGCCAGCAGCGCCACCGGGACTAGCGGACCTGAGCAGTTCTTC. This translates into CASSATGTSGPEQFF.

This clone was seen only once. J is TRBJ2-1 and V is TRBV29-1; TRBD2 agrees at 8 bases. The germline V gene encodes CDR1 SQVTM and CDR2 ANQGSEA. The V segment lost 4 bases and the J segment 10 bases; nucleotides outside the gene matches: 6. CDR3 length equals 12 residues. Here the CDR3 reads CSVASAGGEQFF. DNA for the CDR3: TGCAGCGTTGCGTCGGCGGGGGGCGAGCAGTTCTTC.